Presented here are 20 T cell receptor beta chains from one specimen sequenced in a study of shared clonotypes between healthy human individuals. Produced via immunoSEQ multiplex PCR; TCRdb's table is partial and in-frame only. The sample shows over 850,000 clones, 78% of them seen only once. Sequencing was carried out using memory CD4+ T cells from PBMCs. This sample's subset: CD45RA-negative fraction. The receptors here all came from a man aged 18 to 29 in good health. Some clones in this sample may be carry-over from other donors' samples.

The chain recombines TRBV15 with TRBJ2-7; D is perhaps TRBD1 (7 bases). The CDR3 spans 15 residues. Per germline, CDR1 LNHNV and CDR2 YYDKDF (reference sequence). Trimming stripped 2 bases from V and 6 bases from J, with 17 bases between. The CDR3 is CATSRLEGASSEQYF. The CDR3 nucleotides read TGTGCCACCAGCAGATTGGAGGGGGCGAGTAGCGAGCAGTACTTC.

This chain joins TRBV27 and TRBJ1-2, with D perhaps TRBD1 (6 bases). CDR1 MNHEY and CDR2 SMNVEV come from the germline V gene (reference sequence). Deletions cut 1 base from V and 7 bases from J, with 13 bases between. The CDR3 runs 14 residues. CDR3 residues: CASSLLSGAGGYTF. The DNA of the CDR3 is TGTGCCAGCAGTTTATTATCGGGGGCCGGTGGCTACACCTTC.

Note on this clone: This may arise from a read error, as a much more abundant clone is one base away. The CDR3 DNA follows: TGTGCCAGCAGTGAACAGAACTATGGCTACACCTTC. Its protein is CASSEQNYGYTF. The V call is TRBV25-1, the J call TRBJ1-2, with unresolved D. CDR3 length: 12 amino acids. Germline loops: CDR1 MGHDK, CDR2 SYGVNS. V lost 2 bases and J lost 2, with 3 bases in between.

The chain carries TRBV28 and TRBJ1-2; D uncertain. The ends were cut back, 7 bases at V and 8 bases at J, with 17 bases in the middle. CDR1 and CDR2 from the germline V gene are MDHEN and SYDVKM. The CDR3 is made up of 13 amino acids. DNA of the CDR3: TGTGCCAGCACCTCCCCCGAGGGCTGGGGCTACACCTTC. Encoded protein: CASTSPEGWGYTF.

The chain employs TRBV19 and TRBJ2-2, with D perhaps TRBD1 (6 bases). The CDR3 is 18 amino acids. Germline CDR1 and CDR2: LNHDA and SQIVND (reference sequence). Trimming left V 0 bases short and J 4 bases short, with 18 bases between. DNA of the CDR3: TGTGCCAGTAGTATAGATATTGTACTGGGGGCGAGCACCGGGGAGCTGTTTTTT. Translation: CASSIDIVLGASTGELFF.

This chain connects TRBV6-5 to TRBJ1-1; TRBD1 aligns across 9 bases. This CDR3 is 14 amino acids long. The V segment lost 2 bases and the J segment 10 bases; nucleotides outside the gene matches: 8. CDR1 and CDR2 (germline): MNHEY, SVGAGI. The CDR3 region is CASSYQERTGVAFF. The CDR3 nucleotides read TGTGCCAGCAGTTACCAGGAGCGGACAGGGGTAGCTTTCTTT.

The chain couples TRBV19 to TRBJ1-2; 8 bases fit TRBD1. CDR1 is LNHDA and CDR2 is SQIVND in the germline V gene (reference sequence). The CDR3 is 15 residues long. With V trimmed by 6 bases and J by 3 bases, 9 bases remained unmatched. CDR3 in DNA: TGTGCCAGTAGAACTCAGGGGGCGATGGACTATGGCTACACCTTC. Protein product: CASRTQGAMDYGYTF. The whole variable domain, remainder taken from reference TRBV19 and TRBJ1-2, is DGGITQSPKYLFRKEGQNVTLSCEQNLNHDAMYWYRQDPGQGLRLIYYSQIVNDFQKGDIAEGYSVSREKKESFPLTVTSAQKNPTAFYLCASRTQGAMDYGYTFGSGTRLTVV.

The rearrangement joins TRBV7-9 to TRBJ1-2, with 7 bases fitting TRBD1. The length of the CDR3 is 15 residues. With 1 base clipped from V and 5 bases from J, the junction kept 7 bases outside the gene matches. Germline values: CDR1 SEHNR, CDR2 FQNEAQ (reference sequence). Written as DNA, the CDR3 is TGTGCCAGCAGCTTAGATGCAGGGGGTAAATATGGCTACACCTTC. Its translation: CASSLDAGGKYGYTF.

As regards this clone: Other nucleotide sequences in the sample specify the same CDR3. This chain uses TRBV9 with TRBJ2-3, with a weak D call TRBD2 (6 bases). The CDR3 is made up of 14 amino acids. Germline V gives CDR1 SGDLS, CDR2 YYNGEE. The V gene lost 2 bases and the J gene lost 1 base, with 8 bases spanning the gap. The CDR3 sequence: CASSVQRGTDTQYF. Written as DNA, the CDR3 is TGTGCCAGCAGCGTCCAGCGGGGCACAGATACGCAGTATTTT. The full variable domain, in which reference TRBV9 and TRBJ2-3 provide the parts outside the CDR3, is DSGVTQTPKHLITATGQRVTLRCSPRSGDLSVYWYQQSLDQGLQFLIQYYNGEERAKGNILERFSAQQFPDLHSELNLSSLELGDSALYFCASSVQRGTDTQYFGPGTRLTVL.

CDR3 in amino acids: CASSEQGVKDTQYF. The CDR3, as DNA: TGTGCCAGCAGTGAGCAGGGAGTTAAGGATACGCAGTATTTT. V is TRBV6-1 and J is TRBJ2-3; D tentatively fits TRBD1 or TRBD2 (5 bases each). Trimming cost V 3 bases and J 6 bases, with 13 bases left between them. In germline, CDR1 is MNHNS, CDR2 SASEGT. This CDR3 is built from 14 residues.

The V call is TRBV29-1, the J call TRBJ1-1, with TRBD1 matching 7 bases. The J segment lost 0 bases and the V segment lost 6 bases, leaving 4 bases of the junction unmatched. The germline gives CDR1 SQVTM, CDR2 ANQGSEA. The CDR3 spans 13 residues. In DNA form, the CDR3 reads TGCAGCGTCCAGGGACAGCTGAACACTGAAGCTTTCTTT. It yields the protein CSVQGQLNTEAFF.

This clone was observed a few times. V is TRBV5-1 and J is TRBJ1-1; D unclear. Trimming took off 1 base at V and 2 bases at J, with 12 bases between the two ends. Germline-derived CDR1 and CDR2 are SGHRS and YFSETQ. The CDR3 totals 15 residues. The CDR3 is CASSLIGTANTEAFF. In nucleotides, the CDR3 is TGCGCCAGCAGCTTGATCGGCACGGCTAACACTGAAGCTTTCTTT.

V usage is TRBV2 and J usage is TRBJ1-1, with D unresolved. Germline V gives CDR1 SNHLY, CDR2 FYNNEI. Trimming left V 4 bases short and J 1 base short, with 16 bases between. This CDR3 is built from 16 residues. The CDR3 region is CASSGPAGTTNTEAFF. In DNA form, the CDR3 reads TGTGCCAGCAGTGGACCCGCCGGAACAACGAACACTGAAGCTTTCTTT. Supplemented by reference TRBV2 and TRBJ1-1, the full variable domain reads EPEVTQTPSHQVTQMGQEVILRCVPISNHLYFYWYRQILGQKVEFLVSFYNNEISEKSEIFDDQFSVERPDGSNFTLKIRSTKLEDSAMYFCASSGPAGTTNTEAFFGQGTRLTVV.

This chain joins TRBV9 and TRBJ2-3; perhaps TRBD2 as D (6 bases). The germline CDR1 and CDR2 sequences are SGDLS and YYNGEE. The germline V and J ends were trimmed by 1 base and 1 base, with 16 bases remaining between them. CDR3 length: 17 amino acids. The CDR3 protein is CASSVTPDGRGTDTQYF. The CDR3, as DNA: TGTGCCAGCAGCGTAACCCCAGACGGGAGAGGCACAGATACGCAGTATTTT.

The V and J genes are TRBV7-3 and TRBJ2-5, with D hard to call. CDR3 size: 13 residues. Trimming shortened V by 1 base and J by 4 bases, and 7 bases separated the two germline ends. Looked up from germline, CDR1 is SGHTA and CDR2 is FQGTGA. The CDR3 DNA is TGTGCCAGCAGCTTAAGCCCCCTAGAGACCCAGTACTTC. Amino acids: CASSLSPLETQYF.

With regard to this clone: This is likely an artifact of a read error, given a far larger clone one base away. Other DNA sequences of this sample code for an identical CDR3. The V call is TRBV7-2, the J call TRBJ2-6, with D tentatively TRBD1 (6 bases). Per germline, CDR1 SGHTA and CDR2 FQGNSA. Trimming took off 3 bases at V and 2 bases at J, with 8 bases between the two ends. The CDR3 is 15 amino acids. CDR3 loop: CASSFGGTGANVLTF. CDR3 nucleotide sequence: TGTGCCAGCAGCTTTGGGGGCACTGGGGCCAACGTCCTGACTTTC.

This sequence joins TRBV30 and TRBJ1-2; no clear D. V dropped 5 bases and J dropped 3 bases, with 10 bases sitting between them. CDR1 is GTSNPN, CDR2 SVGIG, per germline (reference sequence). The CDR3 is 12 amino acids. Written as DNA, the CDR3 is TGTGCCTGGGGAGCCATCGACTATGGCTACACCTTC. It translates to CAWGAIDYGYTF.

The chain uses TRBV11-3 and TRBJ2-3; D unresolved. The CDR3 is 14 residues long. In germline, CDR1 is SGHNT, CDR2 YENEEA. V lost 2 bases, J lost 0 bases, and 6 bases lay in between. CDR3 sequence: CASSLMASTDTQYF. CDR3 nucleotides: TGTGCCAGCAGCTTAATGGCAAGCACAGATACGCAGTATTTT.

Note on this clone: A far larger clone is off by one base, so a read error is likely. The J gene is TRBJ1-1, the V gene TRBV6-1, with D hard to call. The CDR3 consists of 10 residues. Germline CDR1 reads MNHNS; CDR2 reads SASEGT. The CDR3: CACSEGSAFF. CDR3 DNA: TGTGCCTGCAGTGAAGGAAGTGCTTTCTTT.

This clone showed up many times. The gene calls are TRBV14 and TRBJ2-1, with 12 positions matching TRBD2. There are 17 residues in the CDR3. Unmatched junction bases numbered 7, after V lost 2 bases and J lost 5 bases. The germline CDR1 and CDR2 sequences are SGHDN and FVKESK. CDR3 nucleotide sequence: TGTGCCAGCAGCCAACTAGCGGGAGGGCCTCGAGACAATGAGCAGTTCTTC. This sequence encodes CASSQLAGGPRDNEQFF.